The rows below give T cell receptor beta chains drawn from one sample of a study of post-analysis software for immune sequencing data. TCRdb reanalysed the PCR reads using MiXCR and keeps one entry per CDR3 protein. Among fewer than 850,000 distinct CDR3 sequences listed, 40% to 55% were seen once. The sample was blood. These TCRs come from a girl aged 10 to 17 with multiple sclerosis. Each CDR3 is given with its conserved first and last residue. The D gene is left open where the match is weak. A row's size may be missing; if present it is once, few, many or a size class.

clone size	D gene	J gene	V gene	CDR3 length	CDR3 protein	CDR3 DNA
-	TRBD2	TRBJ2-1	TRBV11-3	13	CASSYGLAGTPFF	TGTGCCAGCAGCTACGGTCTAGCGGGTACCCCGTTCTTC
-	-	TRBJ2-7	TRBV7-6	13	CANSSGAFYEQYF	TGTGCCAACAGCTCAGGGGCGTTCTACGAGCAGTACTTC
-	TRBD2	TRBJ2-1	TRBV20-1	15	CSAKAMGGVHNEQFF	TGCAGTGCTAAGGCGATGGGGGGGGTCCACAATGAGCAGTTCTTC
few	TRBD1	TRBJ1-2	TRBV5-1	15	CASSSERTGGRSYTF	TGCGCCAGCAGCTCCGAAAGGACAGGGGGTAGGAGCTACACCTTC
few	TRBD2	TRBJ2-3	TRBV20-1	13	CSASRGRADTQYF	TGCAGTGCTAGCCGCGGGAGGGCAGATACGCAGTATTTT
-	-	TRBJ2-5	TRBV7-9	15	CASSLGWDGTETQYF	TGTGCCAGCAGCTTAGGCTGGGATGGCACAGAGACCCAGTACTTC
few	TRBD1	TRBJ2-7	TRBV20-1	15	CSASPRDRRTYEQYF	TGCAGTGCTAGCCCCCGGGACAGAAGAACCTACGAGCAGTACTTC
few	-	TRBJ1-2	TRBV9	14	CASSGGRNAYGYTF	TGTGCCAGCAGTGGAGGACGTAACGCGTATGGCTACACCTTC
-	-	TRBJ2-7	TRBV20-1	13	CSATRDNGYEQYF	TGCAGTGCTACTAGGGACAATGGGTACGAGCAGTACTTC
few	TRBD2	TRBJ2-1	TRBV5-1	16	CASSPGLAGGENEQFF	TGCGCCAGCAGCCCCGGACTAGCGGGAGGGGAGAATGAGCAGTTCTTC
-	-	TRBJ2-5	TRBV29-1	15	CSVEGGSLYQETQYF	TGCAGCGTTGAAGGAGGGTCTCTGTACCAAGAGACCCAGTACTTC
-	TRBD2	TRBJ2-7	TRBV20-1	16	CSARGLAGARPYEQYF	TGCAGTGCTAGAGGACTAGCGGGAGCCCGCCCATACGAGCAGTACTTC
-	TRBD1	TRBJ2-7	TRBV20-1	13	CSATRQGGTEQYF	TGCAGTGCTACCCGACAGGGGGGCACCGAGCAGTACTTC
few	TRBD1	TRBJ2-3	TRBV4-2	17	CASSSYEAGGSTDTQYF	TGTGCCAGCAGCTCATATGAGGCAGGGGGTAGCACAGATACGCAGTATTTT
many	-	TRBJ2-7	TRBV29-1	13	CSVLLGGGYEQYF	TGCAGCGTACTACTCGGAGGAGGCTACGAGCAGTACTTC
-	-	TRBJ2-3	TRBV20-1	15	CSARDRIALTDTQYF	TGCAGTGCTAGAGATCGAATAGCCCTCACAGATACGCAGTATTTT
-	TRBD1	TRBJ2-1	TRBV20-1	14	CSARWDRGYNEQFF	TGCAGTGCCAGATGGGACAGGGGCTACAATGAGCAGTTCTTC
few	-	TRBJ1-1	TRBV5-1	15	CASSFGAGLGTEAFF	TGCGCCAGCAGCTTTGGGGCCGGTTTGGGCACTGAAGCTTTCTTT
-	-	TRBJ2-7	TRBV7-2	14	CASSSQSGHHEQYF	TGTGCCAGCAGCTCTCAATCGGGACACCACGAGCAGTACTTC
few	-	TRBJ2-4	TRBV6-5	12	CASSSQELIQYF	TGTGCCAGCAGCTCCCAGGAGCTCATTCAGTACTTC
-	TRBD2	TRBJ2-5	TRBV7-2	14	CASSSGGGPRPQYF	TGTGCCAGCAGCTCGGGCGGGGGGCCACGTCCCCAGTACTTC
-	-	TRBJ2-1	TRBV5-6	15	CASSSGQLSYNEQFF	TGTGCCAGCAGCTCCGGACAGCTCTCCTACAATGAGCAGTTCTTC
-	-	TRBJ2-7	TRBV7-8	15	CASSLYSESSYEQYF	TGTGCCAGCAGCTTGTACAGCGAGAGCTCCTACGAGCAGTACTTC
-	TRBD1	TRBJ2-4	TRBV15	14	CATSTPDRRNIQYF	TGTGCCACCAGCACTCCGGACAGGCGGAACATTCAGTACTTC
-	-	TRBJ1-2	TRBV28	12	CASSLGSDGYTF	TGTGCCAGCAGTTTGGGTAGCGATGGCTACACCTTC